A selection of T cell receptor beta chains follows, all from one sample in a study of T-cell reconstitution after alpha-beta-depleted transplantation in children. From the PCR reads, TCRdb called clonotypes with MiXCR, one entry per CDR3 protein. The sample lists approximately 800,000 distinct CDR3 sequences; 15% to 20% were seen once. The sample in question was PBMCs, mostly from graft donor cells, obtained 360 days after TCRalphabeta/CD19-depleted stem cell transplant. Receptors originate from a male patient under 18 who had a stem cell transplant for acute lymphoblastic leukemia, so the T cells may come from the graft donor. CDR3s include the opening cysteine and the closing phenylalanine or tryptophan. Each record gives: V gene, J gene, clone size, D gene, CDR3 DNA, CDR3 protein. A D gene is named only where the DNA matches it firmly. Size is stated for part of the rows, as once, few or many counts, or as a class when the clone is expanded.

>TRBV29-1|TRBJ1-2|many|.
TGCAGCGTTGGTCCGGAAGGCTACACCTTC
CSVGPEGYTF
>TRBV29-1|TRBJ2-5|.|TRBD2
TGCAGCGCGCCTACGGCGGGAGGGCCCTGGGAGACCCAGTACTTC
CSAPTAGGPWETQYF
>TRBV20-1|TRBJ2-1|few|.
TGCAGTGGATCTGGGGGAGCTACCTACAATGAGCAGTTCTTC
CSGSGGATYNEQFF
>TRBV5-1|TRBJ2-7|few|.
TGCGCCAGTGGGGGCGAACTAGGGTACGAGCAGTACTTC
CASGGELGYEQYF
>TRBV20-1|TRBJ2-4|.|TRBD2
TGCAGTGCTCCTAGCGGGAGGGGTACCAAAAACATTCAGTACTTC
CSAPSGRGTKNIQYF
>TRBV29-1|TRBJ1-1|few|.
TGCAGCGTTGGGAAGTCTGCGATGCCCGGCACTGAAGCTTTCTTT
CSVGKSAMPGTEAFF
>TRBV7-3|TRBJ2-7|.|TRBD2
TGTGCCAGCAGCTTAATTGGGAGGGCCGACCACGAGCAGTACTTC
CASSLIGRADHEQYF
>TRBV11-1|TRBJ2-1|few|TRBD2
TGTGCCAGCAGCTTAGTTTGGCTGCCTAGCGGGAGCAGTGATGAGCAGTTCTTC
CASSLVWLPSGSSDEQFF
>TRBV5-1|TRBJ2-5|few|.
TGCGCCAGTGGGGCCGCCTACCAAGAGACCCAGTACTTC
CASGAAYQETQYF
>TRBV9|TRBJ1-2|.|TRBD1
TGTGCCAGCAAGACAGGGGGCGGGGGCTACACCTTC
CASKTGGGGYTF
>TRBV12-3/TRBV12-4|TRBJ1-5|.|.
TGTGCCAGCAGTCCCCCTAGTTATAGCAATCAGCCCCAGCATTTT
CASSPPSYSNQPQHF
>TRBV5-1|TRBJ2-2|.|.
TGCGCCAGCAGCTTGGCGCGTAACGGGGAGCTGTTTTTT
CASSLARNGELFF
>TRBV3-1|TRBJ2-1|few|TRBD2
TGTGCCAGCAGACCCGAGAGCGGGAGGCCCTACAATGAGCAGTTCTTC
CASRPESGRPYNEQFF
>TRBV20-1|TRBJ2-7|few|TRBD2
TGCAGTGCCCCATGGTACAGGACTAGCTCCTACGAGCAGTACTTC
CSAPWYRTSSYEQYF
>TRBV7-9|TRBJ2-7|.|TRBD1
TGTGCCAGCAGCTCGGGACAGACTTATCCTACGGTCTACGAGCAGTACTTC
CASSSGQTYPTVYEQYF
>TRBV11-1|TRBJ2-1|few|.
TGTGCCAGCAGCTTAGTACAGGAACCCTACAATGAGCAGTTCTTC
CASSLVQEPYNEQFF
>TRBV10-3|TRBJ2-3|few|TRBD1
TGTGCCATCAGTTCCGCTAGCATCCGGGACAGGGGATTATCGGATACGCAGTATTTT
CAISSASIRDRGLSDTQYF
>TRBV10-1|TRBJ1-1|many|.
TGCGCCAGCAGTGGAGGGAGCGACACTGAAGCTTTCTTT
CASSGGSDTEAFF
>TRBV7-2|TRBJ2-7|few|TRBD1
TGTGCCACCGCCAAGGACAGGGGCTCCTACGAGCAGTACTTC
CATAKDRGSYEQYF
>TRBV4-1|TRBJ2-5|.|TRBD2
TGCGCCAGCAGCCAAGATCAGATTAGCGGGAGTCTAGGGGAGACCCAGTACTTC
CASSQDQISGSLGETQYF
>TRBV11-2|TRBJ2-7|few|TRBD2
TGTGCCAGCAGCACGAACTCTAGCGGGAGCTGGTACGAGCAGTACTTC
CASSTNSSGSWYEQYF
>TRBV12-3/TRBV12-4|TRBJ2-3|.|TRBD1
TGTGCCAGCACCAAACAGGGGAATTTAGGCACAGATACGCAGTATTTT
CASTKQGNLGTDTQYF
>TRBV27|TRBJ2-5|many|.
TGTGCCAGCAGTTTATCCCCCTCTGGGGTGAGCGGCCAAGAGACCCAGTACTTC
CASSLSPSGVSGQETQYF
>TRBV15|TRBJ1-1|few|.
TGTGCCACCAGCAGACCCCGGACAGAGAACACTGAAGCTTTCTTT
CATSRPRTENTEAFF
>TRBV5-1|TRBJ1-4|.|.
TGCGCCAGCAGTTACCGGGACCCTAATGAAAAACTGTTTTTT
CASSYRDPNEKLFF
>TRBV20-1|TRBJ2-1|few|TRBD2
TGCAGTGCTAGTGCCGGGACTAGCTCCTACAATGAGCAGTTCTTC
CSASAGTSSYNEQFF
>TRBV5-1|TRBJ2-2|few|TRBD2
TGCGCCAGCAGCCTCCATGATAGCGGGTTAGGGACCGGGGAGCTGTTTTTT
CASSLHDSGLGTGELFF
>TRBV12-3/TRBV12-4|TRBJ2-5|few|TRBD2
TGTGCCAGCAGTCGATCCGGGACTAGCGGGAGAGGGGAGACCCAGTACTTC
CASSRSGTSGRGETQYF
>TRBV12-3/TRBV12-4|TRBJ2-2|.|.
TGTGCCAGCAGTTTAGCGGCAGGCCCCACCGGGGAGCTGTTTTTT
CASSLAAGPTGELFF
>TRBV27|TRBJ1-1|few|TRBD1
TGTGCCAGCAGTTTAAGGGGGGTACAGGGGCGAACTGAAGCTTTCTTT
CASSLRGVQGRTEAFF
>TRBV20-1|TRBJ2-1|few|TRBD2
TGCAGTGCTAGGGGAGGACTAGCGGGGGGTTTATACAATGAGCAGTTCTTC
CSARGGLAGGLYNEQFF
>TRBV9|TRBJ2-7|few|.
TGTGCCAGCAGCGTAGGGGGGCATTTCTACGAGCAGTACTTC
CASSVGGHFYEQYF
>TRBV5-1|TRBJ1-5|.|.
TGCGCCAGCATAGAGATGGGCAGGTCCGGTCAGCCCCAGCATTTT
CASIEMGRSGQPQHF
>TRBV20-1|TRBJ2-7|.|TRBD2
TGCAGTGCTAGTTACCGGACTAGCAGCTACGAGCAGTACTTC
CSASYRTSSYEQYF
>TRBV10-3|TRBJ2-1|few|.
TGTGCCATCGGGCGGACTGACAATGAGCAGTTCTTC
CAIGRTDNEQFF
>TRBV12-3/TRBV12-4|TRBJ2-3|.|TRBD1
TGTGCCAGCAGTTTAGCCCCTCCTCGGGACAGGGGCCTGGCAGATACGCAGTATTTT
CASSLAPPRDRGLADTQYF
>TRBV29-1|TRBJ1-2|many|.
TGCAGCGTTGTGTTTGGGCCGTTCTATGGCTACACCTTC
CSVVFGPFYGYTF
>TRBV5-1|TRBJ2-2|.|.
TGCGCCAGCAGCTTTAGCACCGCGAACACCGGGGAGCTGTTTTTT
CASSFSTANTGELFF
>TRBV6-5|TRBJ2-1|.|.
TGTGCCAGCAGCTACGCAGGGCCCCGGAATGAGCAGTTCTTC
CASSYAGPRNEQFF
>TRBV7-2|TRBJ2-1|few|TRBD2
TGTGCCAGCACCGTCCTCCCATTAGCGGGAGTCGGTGAGCAGTTCTTC
CASTVLPLAGVGEQFF
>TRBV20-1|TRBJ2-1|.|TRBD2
TGCAGTGCTAGGCAGGGACTAGCGGTCTACAATGAGCAGTTCTTC
CSARQGLAVYNEQFF
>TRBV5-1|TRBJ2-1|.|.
TGCGCCAGCAGCTTACTGGAAGAGCAGTTCTTC
CASSLLEEQFF
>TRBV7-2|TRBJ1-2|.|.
TGTGCCAGCAGCCTAGCCCGGGGCGGTAATTCTGGCTACACCTTC
CASSLARGGNSGYTF
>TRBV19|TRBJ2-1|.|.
TGTGCCACAAATTGGGACGCCAGCTCCTACAATGAGCAGTTCTTC
CATNWDASSYNEQFF
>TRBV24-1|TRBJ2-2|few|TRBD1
TGTGCCACCAGTGCCCGGGACAGCGCGAACACCGGGGAGCTGTTTTTT
CATSARDSANTGELFF
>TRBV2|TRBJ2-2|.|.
TGTGCCAGCAGGCCCTCTAGCGTTAACACCGGGGAGCTGTTTTTT
CASRPSSVNTGELFF
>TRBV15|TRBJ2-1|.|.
TGTGCCACCAGCAGAGAAGATAGCGGCAGAAATGAGCAGTTCTTC
CATSREDSGRNEQFF
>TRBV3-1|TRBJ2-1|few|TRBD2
TGTGCCAGCACCACAGCGGGGAGCTCCTACAATGAGCAGTTCTTC
CASTTAGSSYNEQFF
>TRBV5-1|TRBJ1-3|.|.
TGCGCCAGCAGCCGGGGGAACTCTGGAAACACCATATATTTT
CASSRGNSGNTIYF
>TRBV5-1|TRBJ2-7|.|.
TGCGCCAGCAGCCCGTCAGAGTCAGGGCCGGTGTACTACGAGCAGTACTTC
CASSPSESGPVYYEQYF
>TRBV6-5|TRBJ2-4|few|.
TGTGCCAGCAGTTACGAGGCTGTGCGGGGGCGCGCCCAAAACATTCAGTACTTC
CASSYEAVRGRAQNIQYF
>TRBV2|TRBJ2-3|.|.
TGTGCCAGCAGTGTGCAGGGGTATACGCAGTATTTT
CASSVQGYTQYF
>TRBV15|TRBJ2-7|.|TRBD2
TGTGCCACCAGCAGATTTAGCGGGAGCCCCTTTTACGAGCAGTACTTC
CATSRFSGSPFYEQYF